This T cell receptor beta chain was recorded in a study of T cells in Graves' hyperthyroidism and ophthalmopathy. Study results and limitations: Most thyroid clonotypes expanded above 0.001 appeared in blood too.

The source material, RNA transcripts, was used to amplify TCR beta CDR3 regions. During a first-round RT-PCR of the TCR CDR3, the HTBI primer set was used. Using its own MiXCR run on the multiplex PCR reads, TCRdb lists one record per CDR3 protein. Of nearly 750,000 distinct CDR3 sequences listed, roughly a third are singletons. V dropped 0 bases and J dropped 6 bases, with 9 bases sitting between them. The CDR3 has 13 residues. In this sample, this clonotype turned up a few times. The antigen remains unidentified. Uncontrolled infection, other autoimmune disease, pregnancy or lactation barred patients from enrollment. Diagnosing involved the use of clinical symptoms, serum thyroxine and TRAb, thyroid ultrasound and orbital computed tomography.

The genes are TRBV12-3 or TRBV12-4 and TRBJ2-7, with unresolved D. What was sequenced was blood. This receptor was obtained from a middle-aged woman with Graves' hyperthyroidism. Written as DNA, the CDR3 is TGTGCCAGCAGTTTAGCGACCATCTTCGAGCAGTACTTC. It translates to CASSLATIFEQYF.